These T cell receptor beta chains were read from a single sample in a study of OX40 agonist ivuxolimab in advanced cancers. This table comes from immunoSEQ multiplex PCR, and its TCRdb copy is limited to in-frame clones, with some not included. The sample lists some 48,000 clones; over 75% were seen once. The source material was CD4+ or CD8+ T cells sorted from blood, sampled in a trial of the OX40 agonist ivuxolimab. Receptors were obtained from an adult with an advanced solid tumor such as melanoma, head and neck, liver or kidney cancer. Each CDR3 is given with its conserved first and last residue. A D gene is named only where the DNA matches it firmly. Rows give clone size only sometimes, using once, few, many, or a class for an expanded clone.

>TRBJ2-7|TRBV10-3|-|-
TGTGCCATCAGCAGGGACTACGAGCAGTACTTC
CAISRDYEQYF
>TRBJ1-3|TRBV30|-|-
TGTGCCTGGGGTGGGACGCCGACTGGAAACACCATATATTTT
CAWGGTPTGNTIYF
>TRBJ1-5|TRBV27|-|many
TGTGCCAGCAGTTTGACAGTACTTAGCAATCAGCCCCAGCATTTT
CASSLTVLSNQPQHF
>TRBJ2-6|TRBV7-9|-|few
TGTGCCAGCAGCCCGCAACGCGGGGCCAACGTCCTGACTTTC
CASSPQRGANVLTF
>TRBJ2-2|TRBV4-3|-|-
TGCGCCAGCAGCCAAAATCCGGAATCGAACACCGGGGAGCTGTTTTTT
CASSQNPESNTGELFF
>TRBJ1-6|TRBV30|-|-
TGTGCCTGGAGCCTGGCGCCGTGGGGTAATTCACCCCTCCACTTT
CAWSLAPWGNSPLHF
>TRBJ1-1|TRBV7-2|-|-
TGTGCCAGCAGCTTAACCCCAGGGCTGAACACTGAAGCTTTCTTT
CASSLTPGLNTEAFF
>TRBJ2-5|TRBV11-3|-|-
TGTGCCAGCAGCTCCCGCCGGGATGGGGGGTTGTGGACCCAGTACTTC
CASSSRRDGGLWTQYF
>TRBJ2-5|TRBV29-1|-|-
TGCAGCGCCCCATTGGGAGCTGTTCAAGAGACCCAGTACTTC
CSAPLGAVQETQYF
>TRBJ2-1|TRBV6-1|TRBD2|-
TGTGCCAGCAGTGAGGGGGGGTTGCTAGGTGAGCAGTTCTTC
CASSEGGLLGEQFF
>TRBJ2-1|TRBV6-1|TRBD2|-
TGTGCCAGCAGTCCTAGCGGGTGGTTCAATGAGCAGTTCTTC
CASSPSGWFNEQFF
>TRBJ2-5|TRBV5-4|TRBD2|-
TGTGCCAGCAGCTTGGCCGGGACTAGCGGGCCAGAGACCCAGTACTTC
CASSLAGTSGPETQYF
>TRBJ1-5|TRBV2|TRBD1|-
TGTGCCAGCAGTGAAATAGGAAGAGGGACAGGGTATCAGCCCCAGCATTTT
CASSEIGRGTGYQPQHF
>TRBJ2-3|TRBV4-3|-|-
TGCGCCAGCAGCCACTACAAAGATACGCAGTATTTT
CASSHYKDTQYF
>TRBJ1-2|TRBV7-2|-|-
TGTGCCAGCAGCCTTGGGGCTGTTGGCAGAGCTGGCTACACCTTC
CASSLGAVGRAGYTF
>TRBJ1-3|TRBV29-1|-|-
TGCAGCGTTGAAGGCCCCAACTCTGGAAACACCATATATTTT
CSVEGPNSGNTIYF
>TRBJ2-1|TRBV19|TRBD2|-
TGTGCCAGTAGTATCGCACTAGCGGGAGTGTATGAGCAGTTCTTC
CASSIALAGVYEQFF
>TRBJ2-5|TRBV19|-|-
TGTGCCAGTAGTATAGCGGGGGGACAGGACGGGACCCAGTACTTC
CASSIAGGQDGTQYF
>TRBJ1-5|TRBV10-3|TRBD1|-
TGTGCCATCAGCGGACAGGGGGATCAGCCCCAGCATTTT
CAISGQGDQPQHF
>TRBJ2-7|TRBV10-2|-|-
TGCGCCAGCAGTGAGCCTACCCCAAGGGACCCTTCCTACGAGCAGTACTTC
CASSEPTPRDPSYEQYF
>TRBJ1-5|TRBV2|TRBD1|once
TGTGCCAGCAGTGTTGGACAGGGGGTATCTGGCAATCAGCCCCAGCATTTT
CASSVGQGVSGNQPQHF
>TRBJ2-5|TRBV11-2|TRBD1|-
TGTGCCAGCAGCTTAGATGCCAGGGGGCGAGAGACCCAGTACTTC
CASSLDARGRETQYF
>TRBJ2-1|TRBV11-3|TRBD2|-
TGTGCCAGCAGCTTCAATGTAGCGGGGGGGTACAATGAGCAGTTCTTC
CASSFNVAGGYNEQFF
>TRBJ2-3|TRBV19|-|-
TGTGCCAGTAGTATGACAGATACGCAGTATTTT
CASSMTDTQYF
>TRBJ1-2|TRBV9|TRBD1|-
TGTGCCAGCAGCGTAACCGCGGGACAGGGCCATGGCTACACCTTC
CASSVTAGQGHGYTF
>TRBJ2-5|TRBV5-1|-|-
TGCGCCAGCGGGGAAGGAGAGACCCAGTACTTC
CASGEGETQYF
>TRBJ2-3|TRBV30|-|-
TGTGCCTGGGCTCCCCTGGCAGATACGCAGTATTTT
CAWAPLADTQYF
>TRBJ2-3|TRBV2|-|few
TGTGCCAGCACTCTGTACAGACTATACACAGATACGCAGTATTTT
CASTLYRLYTDTQYF
>TRBJ2-5|TRBV5-1|-|-
TGCGCCAGCAGCTTGCTGATCCCCCAAGAGACCCAGTACTTC
CASSLLIPQETQYF